Listed here are 27 T cell receptor beta chains from one sample, sequenced in a study of cytomegalovirus exposure and HLA in healthy donors. Vbeta (60) and Jbeta (13) primers were used in the PCR. Here immunoSEQ multiplex PCR was the method, and the copy in TCRdb shows in-frame clones only, minus some. Here the sample spans roughly 120,000 clones, 80% to 85% being singletons. The sample comprised PBMCs. All receptors derive from a human donor in good health.

DNA of the CDR3: TGCGCCAGCAGCTCGACAGGTACGGGAGGCTACACCTTC. Translating gives CASSSTGTGGYTF. The rearrangement links TRBV5-1 to TRBJ1-2, with D maybe TRBD1 (6 bases). The length of the CDR3 is 13 residues. The V and J ends lost 3 bases and 8 bases respectively, with 14 bases between them. Germline V gene data show CDR1 as SGHRS and CDR2 as YFSETQ.

The chain links TRBV10-3 to TRBJ2-7; TRBD1 agrees at 8 bases. CDR1 and CDR2 from the germline V gene are ENHRY and SYGVKD. There are 14 residues in the CDR3. J gave up 6 bases and V 6 bases, and 10 bases lay outside the gene matches. The CDR3 DNA reads as TGTGCCATCAGCGCCGGACAGGGATCAGGCGAGCAGTACTTC. Translation: CAISAGQGSGEQYF.

The chain uses TRBV11-2 and TRBJ2-1, with D maybe TRBD2 (7 bases). The CDR3 consists of 11 residues. Germline CDR1 reads SGHAT; CDR2 reads FQNNGV. Trimming removed 1 base from V and 16 bases from J, with 11 bases in between. The CDR3 protein is CASSLGGGRFF. CDR3 DNA sequence: TGTGCCAGCAGCTTAGGGGGGGGCCGTTTCTTC. The whole variable domain, remainder taken from reference TRBV11-2 and TRBJ2-1, is EAGVAQSPRYKIIEKRQSVAFWCNPISGHATLYWYQQILGQGPKLLIQFQNNGVVDDSQLPKDRFSAERLKGVDSTLKIQPAKLEDSAVYLCASSLGGGRFFGPGTRLTVL.

This sequence joins TRBV11-2 and TRBJ1-1; perhaps TRBD1 as D (6 bases). CDR1 is SGHAT and CDR2 is FQNNGV in the germline V gene. The CDR3 is 13 residues long. The germline V and J ends were trimmed by 3 bases and 4 bases, with 9 bases remaining between them. CDR3 nucleotide sequence: TGTGCCAGCAGCTTTACAGGGAGCACTGAAGCTTTCTTT. This encodes CASSFTGSTEAFF. Combining the CDR3 with reference TRBV11-2 and TRBJ1-1 gives the whole variable domain EAGVAQSPRYKIIEKRQSVAFWCNPISGHATLYWYQQILGQGPKLLIQFQNNGVVDDSQLPKDRFSAERLKGVDSTLKIQPAKLEDSAVYLCASSFTGSTEAFFGQGTRLTVV.

The V call is TRBV2, the J call TRBJ1-3; a possible D gene is TRBD1 (6 bases). This CDR3 is built from 15 residues. CDR1 and CDR2 (germline): SNHLY, FYNNEI. The V and J ends lost 7 bases and 0 bases respectively, with 13 bases between them. CDR3 in amino acids: CASTGNRDSGNTIYF. CDR3 coding DNA: TGTGCCAGCACTGGTAACAGGGACTCTGGAAACACCATATATTTT.

The chain joins TRBV19 to TRBJ1-4, with D perhaps TRBD1 (5 bases). Trimming cost V 5 bases and J 0 bases, with 16 bases left between them. The CDR3 loop spans 17 amino acids. Germline CDR1 reads LNHDA; CDR2 reads SQIVND (reference sequence). CDR3 nucleotides: TGTGCCAGTAGTCCTAGCGACAGATCTGCAACTAATGAAAAACTGTTTTTT. This gives the protein CASSPSDRSATNEKLFF.

The chain employs TRBV10-3 and TRBJ2-2; TRBD1 matches at 9 bases. The germline gives CDR1 ENHRY, CDR2 SYGVKD. V lost 3 bases, J lost 7 bases, and 6 bases stayed unmatched. The CDR3 runs 15 residues. CDR3 protein: CAISDPTGGIGELFF. In nucleotides, the CDR3 is TGTGCCATCAGTGATCCAACAGGGGGCATCGGGGAGCTGTTTTTT.

This chain links TRBV6-5 with TRBJ1-1; tentatively, D is TRBD1 (5 bases). This CDR3 region has 13 residues. CDR1 is MNHEY, CDR2 SVGAGI, per germline. V was clipped by 7 bases and J by 1 base, with 10 bases between them. The CDR3 loop reads CASTLRGNTEAFF. In DNA form, the CDR3 reads TGTGCCAGCACCCTAAGGGGGAACACTGAAGCTTTCTTT.

The genes are TRBV19 and TRBJ1-6, with D tentatively TRBD1 (6 bases). The CDR3 runs 14 residues. V was clipped by 3 bases and J by 10 bases, with 13 bases between them. CDR1 and CDR2 from the germline V gene are LNHDA and SQIVND (reference sequence). This chain's CDR3 is CASSMDSSGSPLHF. CDR3 sequence (DNA): TGTGCCAGTAGTATGGACAGCAGCGGATCACCCCTCCACTTT.

This clone was seen only once. V gene TRBV10-1 combines with J gene TRBJ2-5, with D possibly TRBD1 on 5 matching bases. The CDR3 runs 12 residues. CDR1 WNHNN and CDR2 SYGVQD come from the germline V gene (reference sequence). V lost 5 bases and J lost 5, with 9 bases in between. The CDR3 reads CASSQGSETQYF. CDR3 nucleotides: TGCGCCAGCAGTCAGGGTTCGGAGACCCAGTACTTC.

The V and J genes are TRBV27 and TRBJ1-2; no reliable D call. Germline V gene sequence: CDR1 MNHEY, CDR2 SMNVEV (reference sequence). This CDR3 contains 13 residues. Trimming shortened V by 0 bases and J by 4 bases, and 6 bases separated the two germline ends. CDR3 region: CASSLSLSYGYTF. The CDR3 nucleotides read TGTGCCAGCAGTTTATCCCTATCCTATGGCTACACCTTC.

The genes are TRBV6-5 and TRBJ2-7; D gene uncertain. CDR1 is MNHEY and CDR2 is SVGAGI in the germline V gene. Trimming took off 4 bases at V and 2 bases at J, with 12 bases between the two ends. This CDR3 comprises 14 residues. Here the CDR3 DNA reads TGTGCCAGCAGTTCCCCGGGTTCTCCCTACGAGCAGTACTTC. As protein: CASSSPGSPYEQYF.

This chain connects TRBV27 to TRBJ2-5, with D maybe TRBD2 (5 bases). Looked up from germline, CDR1 is MNHEY and CDR2 is SMNVEV (reference sequence). V was trimmed by 2 bases and J by 5 bases, leaving 12 bases between them. The length of the CDR3 is 14 residues. This CDR3 is CASSLDAPGETQYF. The CDR3 region has the DNA TGTGCCAGCAGTTTAGACGCCCCGGGGGAGACCCAGTACTTC.

The chain links TRBV7-6 to TRBJ2-1, with D possibly TRBD1 on 5 matching bases. The germline V and J ends were trimmed by 2 bases and 7 bases, with 12 bases remaining between them. This CDR3 has 14 residues. CDR1 is SGHVS and CDR2 is FNYEAQ in the germline V gene. CDR3 loop: CASSLWQGRNEQFF. The DNA for the CDR3 is TGTGCCAGCAGCTTATGGCAGGGAAGGAATGAGCAGTTCTTC. The full variable domain, in which reference TRBV7-6 and TRBJ2-1 provide the parts outside the CDR3, is GAGVSQSPRYKVTKRGQDVALRCDPISGHVSLYWYRQALGQGPEFLTYFNYEAQQDKSGLPNDRFSAERPEGSISTLTIQRTEQRDSAMYRCASSLWQGRNEQFFGPGTRLTVL.

This chain uses TRBV6-5 with TRBJ1-6; the D is unclear. The CDR3 extends over 11 amino acids. The germline CDR1 and CDR2 sequences are MNHEY and SVGAGI. V dropped 6 bases and J dropped 16 bases, with 13 bases sitting between them. The CDR3 loop is CASSRLGELHF. The CDR3 nucleotides are TGTGCCAGCAGCCGCCTGGGAGAACTCCACTTT.

The CDR3 DNA is TGTGCCAGCAACAAAGAAAACATCGCTGAAGCTTTCTTT. This translates into CASNKENIAEAFF. The J gene is TRBJ1-1, the V gene TRBV2; D not resolved. Trimming pared 7 bases from V and 6 bases from J, leaving 15 bases between. CDR1 is SNHLY and CDR2 is FYNNEI in the germline V gene. The CDR3 length is 13 residues. The variable domain in full, with the rest retrieved from reference TRBV2 and TRBJ1-1, is EPEVTQTPSHQVTQMGQEVILRCVPISNHLYFYWYRQILGQKVEFLVSFYNNEISEKSEIFDDQFSVERPDGSNFTLKIRSTKLEDSAMYFCASNKENIAEAFFGQGTRLTVV.

This chain links TRBV5-6 with TRBJ2-3; weak D call: TRBD2 (5 bases). This CDR3 is built from 16 residues. CDR1 and CDR2 from the germline V gene are SGHDT and YYEEEE. Between the trimmed V and J ends, which lost 0 bases and 2 bases, there was a span of 13 bases. The CDR3 protein is CASSLAGNLITDTQYF. CDR3 DNA sequence: TGTGCCAGCAGCTTGGCGGGGAACCTCATCACAGATACGCAGTATTTT.

This clone was recorded only once. The chain recombines TRBV6-5 with TRBJ1-1; the match to TRBD1 covers 8 bases. The CDR3 totals 13 residues. Germline CDR1 and CDR2: MNHEY and SVGAGI. V trimming: 6 bases; J trimming: 6 bases; junction bases outside the gene matches: 6. The CDR3: CASSPQGVAEAFF. The CDR3 DNA sequence: TGTGCCAGCAGCCCACAGGGGGTCGCTGAAGCTTTCTTT.

The chain is built from TRBV11-3 and TRBJ2-2, with 11 bases that match TRBD2. The CDR3 extends over 16 amino acids. Looked up from germline, CDR1 is SGHNT and CDR2 is YENEEA. The V segment lost 3 bases and the J segment 4 bases; nucleotides outside the gene matches: 4. CDR3 region: CASSLTGTSGTGELFF. The CDR3 DNA reads as TGTGCCAGCAGCTTGACCGGGACTAGCGGCACCGGGGAGCTGTTTTTT. Filled out from reference TRBV11-3 and TRBJ2-2, the complete variable domain reads EAGVVQSPRYKIIEKKQPVAFWCNPISGHNTLYWYLQNLGQGPELLIRYENEEAVDDSQLPKDRFSAERLKGVDSTLKIQPAELGDSAVYLCASSLTGTSGTGELFFGEGSRLTVL.

This chain connects TRBV4-1 to TRBJ1-4; no firm D call. The germline CDR1 and CDR2 sequences are MGHRA and YSYEKL. Trimming pared 1 base from V and 7 bases from J, leaving 4 bases between. This CDR3 comprises 12 residues. This CDR3 reads CASSQAGEKLFF. Written as DNA, the CDR3 is TGCGCCAGCAGCCAAGCCGGTGAAAAACTGTTTTTT.

This clone was recorded a few times. The rearrangement uses TRBV10-3 and TRBJ2-7; no definite D call. Germline loops: CDR1 ENHRY, CDR2 SYGVKD. CDR3 length: 16 amino acids. Trimming took 2 bases from V and 3 from J, leaving 17 bases between them. Written as DNA, the CDR3 is TGTGCCATCAGTGAGCTCGAACCCAGGATATACTACGAGCAGTACTTC. This sequence encodes CAISELEPRIYYEQYF.

This clone was detected only a few times. In nucleotides, the CDR3 is TGTGCCAGCAGTGAACAGGGGGGGGGCGTCACTGAAGCTTTCTTT. It translates to CASSEQGGGVTEAFF. The V gene is TRBV6-4, the J gene TRBJ1-1, with 8 bases lining up with TRBD1. J gave up 4 bases and V 3 bases, and 7 bases lay outside the gene matches. This CDR3 contains 15 residues. Germline assignment: CDR1 MRHNA and CDR2 SNTAGT.

This chain uses TRBV6-4 with TRBJ2-3; TRBD1 agrees at 9 bases. This CDR3 has 18 amino acids. Germline V CDR1 and CDR2: MRHNA, SNTAGT. Trimming took 3 bases from V and 4 from J; bases not matched to a gene: 14. CDR3 amino acids: CASSELPGGTGTPDTQYF. The CDR3 DNA follows: TGTGCCAGCAGTGAACTACCAGGGGGGACAGGGACCCCAGATACGCAGTATTTT.

This chain joins TRBV27 and TRBJ1-1; D gene uncertain. The CDR3 runs to 15 residues. Germline-derived CDR1 and CDR2 are MNHEY and SMNVEV (reference sequence). With 6 bases removed from V and 0 bases from J, the gap between germline ends came to 14 bases. CDR3 DNA: TGTGCCAGCAGCTTACACCAACCGGTGAACACTGAAGCTTTCTTT. This gives the protein CASSLHQPVNTEAFF.

The rearrangement joins TRBV6-6 to TRBJ1-2; D not resolved. The V gene's germline CDR1 is MNHNY and CDR2 SVGAGI (reference sequence). Trimming shortened V by 2 bases and J by 5 bases, and 12 bases separated the two germline ends. The CDR3 covers 14 residues. The CDR3 sequence is CASSYDDQKYGYTF. The CDR3 bases are TGTGCCAGCAGTTACGATGATCAGAAGTATGGCTACACCTTC.

V and J are TRBV15 and TRBJ1-4, with 7 bases aligning to TRBD1. Germline loops: CDR1 LNHNV, CDR2 YYDKDF (reference sequence). Trimming removed 1 base from V and 7 bases from J; junction bases left unmatched: 6. This CDR3 comprises 15 residues. CDR3 in amino acids: CATSRGTGVREKLFF. The CDR3 region has the DNA TGTGCCACCAGCAGAGGAACAGGGGTTCGTGAAAAACTGTTTTTT.

J is TRBJ1-1 and V is TRBV6-1; TRBD1 might be the D (5 bases). Germline V gene sequence: CDR1 MNHNS, CDR2 SASEGT. There are 12 residues in the CDR3. The germline V and J ends were trimmed by 11 bases and 0 bases, with 10 bases remaining between them. For the CDR3, the DNA is TGTGCCGACAGTCTTATGAACACTGAAGCTTTCTTT. Translation: CADSLMNTEAFF.